This T cell receptor beta chain was recorded in a study of blood T cell repertoires in COVID-19. Turning to the study itself: Sites across the United States, Italy and Spain contributed samples from acute and convalescent COVID-19. PBMCs, B-cell-depleted T cells, or T cells were the source of the cDNA or gDNA that made up the material.

The CDR3 runs 15 residues. CDR1 and CDR2 from the germline V gene are LGHNT and FRNRAP. V dropped 0 bases and J dropped 6 bases, with 12 bases sitting between them. One Seattle source followed patients from active infection through their disease course. As processed by the authors: By means of reference gene primer amplification, nucleated cell counts were estimated. The repertoire was sequenced with immunoSEQ multiplex PCR; TCRdb's copy has only in-frame clones and lacks some. That table furnishes V, J and clone size, whereas the DNA furnished D and trimming. The sample records about 350,000 clones, approximately 89% being singletons.

The V call is TRBV12-5, the J call TRBJ2-1, with D unclear. The sample consisted of peripheral blood. The sequence derives from a woman between 55 and 75 years old with COVID-19, enrolled during active disease. For the CDR3, the DNA is TGTGCTAGTGGTTTGGTAAAGGTAGCTTCCAATGAGCAGTTCTTC. It specifies CASGLVKVASNEQFF.